This T cell receptor (beta chain) was documented in a study of cytomegalovirus exposure and HLA in healthy donors. Across the study: Roughly 86 million unique TCRs from HLA-typed donors made up an early data release. Study-level results: TCR beta V segments were, for the most part, productive about 87% or about 30% of the time in an earlier analysis.

This clone was observed once. The target antigen is unknown. The sample carries other DNA sequences with the same CDR3. CDR1 and CDR2 (germline): MNHEY, SMNVEV (reference sequence). The CDR3 length is 15 residues. V was pared by 3 bases and J by 7 bases, with 3 bases of the junction left unmatched. Each donor's status was that of a healthy bone marrow donor. Primers: 60 Vbeta forward and 13 Jbeta reverse. Data came from immunoSEQ multiplex PCR; TCRdb stores just in-frame clones and leaves some out. The data show 150,000 or so clones, 82% seen once. The sequencing sample was made of PBMCs. The V and J genes are TRBV27 and TRBJ2-7; 16 positions match TRBD2. This receptor was obtained from a man aged 25-45 years in good health and CMV-seropositive. The CDR3, as DNA: TGTGCCAGCAGTTTGGGACTAGCGGGGGGGCAGGAGCAGTACTTC. Its translation: CASSLGLAGGQEQYF.